This TCR beta chain emerged from a study of blood T cells in healthy people across ages. Whole-study context: Capturing about one barcoded beta molecule per two T cells was achieved by template switching.

A note on this clonotype: Its target is not known.

The CDR3 runs 13 residues. Looked up from germline, CDR1 is MNHEY and CDR2 is SMNVEV (reference sequence). With V trimmed by 4 bases and J by 6 bases, 6 bases remained unmatched. Study outcomes and limitations: CMV status of donors was not determined, possibly confounding expanded clonotype changes.

A J-beta primer mix and a sample-barcoded 5' primer were used in a second PCR of roughly 6 to 12 cycles. TCRdb ran MiXCR on the 5' RACE reads and lists one entry per CDR3 protein. The sample holds about 780,000 distinct CDR3 sequences, about 59% seen once. The chain combines TRBV27 with TRBJ2-7; 7 positions match TRBD1. The sample consisted of blood. The TCR comes from a man aged 25 to 40 in good health. Written as DNA, the CDR3 is TGTGCCAGCAGTTCTGACAGGGAAGGCGAGCAGTACTTC. Translated: CASSSDREGEQYF.